This is a list of T cell receptor beta chains from one sample in a study of blood T cell repertoires in COVID-19. The method was immunoSEQ multiplex PCR; TCRdb's version includes in-frame clones alone and lacks a portion of them. The table shows around 30,000 clones, with nearly 90% occurring only once. The sequenced sample consisted of peripheral blood. Receptors were obtained from a human donor in a cohort sampled during active COVID-19. Each CDR3 is given with its conserved first and last residue. D genes are given only for firm matches. Clone sizes are given selectively: once, few, many, or a class where the clone is expanded.

v_gene: TRBV11-3; d_gene: TRBD2; j_gene: TRBJ2-5; abundance: -; CDR3nt: TGTGCCAGCAGCGGCCGCACTAGCGGGGGAGAAGAGACCCAGTACTTC; CDR3aa: CASSGRTSGGEETQYF
v_gene: TRBV4-1; d_gene: TRBD1; j_gene: TRBJ1-1; abundance: -; CDR3nt: TGCGCCAGCAGCCCGGGACAGACCCTAGAAGCTTTCTTT; CDR3aa: CASSPGQTLEAFF
v_gene: TRBV28; d_gene: -; j_gene: TRBJ2-5; abundance: -; CDR3nt: TGTGCCAGCAGTTTCCTGGCCAGGGGAAACCAAGAGACCCAGTACTTC; CDR3aa: CASSFLARGNQETQYF
v_gene: TRBV7-2; d_gene: -; j_gene: TRBJ2-4; abundance: -; CDR3nt: TGTGCCAGCAGCACCTCTAGTCGTGCTGCCATTCAGTACTTC; CDR3aa: CASSTSSRAAIQYF
v_gene: TRBV6-1; d_gene: -; j_gene: TRBJ1-1; abundance: -; CDR3nt: TGTGCCAGCAGTGAACAACAGGGCTGGGAAGCTTTCTTT; CDR3aa: CASSEQQGWEAFF
v_gene: TRBV3-1/TRBV3-2; d_gene: TRBD1; j_gene: TRBJ1-3; abundance: -; CDR3nt: TGTGCCAGCAGCCCCCAGGGGGCCGGACAAGGATATCCTGGAAACACCATATATTTT; CDR3aa: CASSPQGAGQGYPGNTIYF
v_gene: TRBV28; d_gene: TRBD2; j_gene: TRBJ2-7; abundance: -; CDR3nt: TGTGCCACCTTGGGACTAGCGGGGGGCCTAGCCTACGAGCAGTACTTC; CDR3aa: CATLGLAGGLAYEQYF
v_gene: TRBV4-3; d_gene: TRBD2; j_gene: TRBJ2-2; abundance: -; CDR3nt: TGCGCCAGCAGCCAAGATTTAACGGGGGGGCGATTAGCCGGGGAGCTGTTTTTT; CDR3aa: CASSQDLTGGRLAGELFF
v_gene: TRBV4-2; d_gene: -; j_gene: TRBJ1-4; abundance: -; CDR3nt: TGTGCCAGCAGCCAAGAAGCGACAGGCTCTAACGAAAAACTGTTTTTT; CDR3aa: CASSQEATGSNEKLFF
v_gene: TRBV7-8; d_gene: TRBD1; j_gene: TRBJ2-1; abundance: -; CDR3nt: TGTGCCAGCAGCCAAAGGACAGGGAATGAGCAGTTCTTC; CDR3aa: CASSQRTGNEQFF
v_gene: TRBV2; d_gene: -; j_gene: TRBJ2-7; abundance: -; CDR3nt: TGTGCCAGCACTGAAACCAGGGCGTACGAGCAGTACTTC; CDR3aa: CASTETRAYEQYF
v_gene: TRBV28; d_gene: TRBD1; j_gene: TRBJ2-7; abundance: -; CDR3nt: TGTGCCAGCAGGGGGACAGGCGCCTCCTACGAGCAGTACTTC; CDR3aa: CASRGTGASYEQYF
v_gene: TRBV27; d_gene: TRBD2; j_gene: TRBJ2-1; abundance: -; CDR3nt: TGTGCCAGCAGTTTATCGTCCGGAGCGGGGGGTGTCAATGAGCAGTTCTTC; CDR3aa: CASSLSSGAGGVNEQFF
v_gene: TRBV11-1; d_gene: TRBD2; j_gene: TRBJ2-3; abundance: -; CDR3nt: TGTGCCAGCAGGACTATGGGAGGGATTGGTACGCAGTATTTT; CDR3aa: CASRTMGGIGTQYF
v_gene: TRBV30; d_gene: -; j_gene: TRBJ1-2; abundance: -; CDR3nt: TGTGCCTGGGACACAACAGGCTCCTATGGCTACACCTTC; CDR3aa: CAWDTTGSYGYTF
v_gene: TRBV20-1; d_gene: -; j_gene: TRBJ1-2; abundance: -; CDR3nt: TGCAGTGCCCCACTATCCTATGGCTACACCTTC; CDR3aa: CSAPLSYGYTF
v_gene: TRBV20-1; d_gene: TRBD2; j_gene: TRBJ2-3; abundance: once; CDR3nt: TGCAGTGCTAGTCCGGGACTAGCGGGGGGGACATATACGCAGTATTTT; CDR3aa: CSASPGLAGGTYTQYF
v_gene: TRBV6-2/TRBV6-3; d_gene: TRBD1; j_gene: TRBJ2-7; abundance: -; CDR3nt: TGTGCCAGCAGTCCAACCGGGACAGGGTCCTACGAGCAGTACTTC; CDR3aa: CASSPTGTGSYEQYF
v_gene: TRBV6-5; d_gene: TRBD2; j_gene: TRBJ2-1; abundance: -; CDR3nt: TGTGCCAGCAGTTTCTCCGGGACTAGCGTCTACAATGAGCAGTTCTTC; CDR3aa: CASSFSGTSVYNEQFF
v_gene: TRBV4-2; d_gene: -; j_gene: TRBJ1-2; abundance: -; CDR3nt: TGTGCCAGCAGCCATGAAACAGATGCCTATGGCTACACCTTC; CDR3aa: CASSHETDAYGYTF
v_gene: TRBV11-2; d_gene: -; j_gene: TRBJ2-7; abundance: -; CDR3nt: TGTGCCAGCAGCTCCCCAGGAATCTCCTACGAGCAGTACTTC; CDR3aa: CASSSPGISYEQYF
v_gene: TRBV7-9; d_gene: TRBD1; j_gene: TRBJ2-1; abundance: -; CDR3nt: TGTGCCAGCAGCGGAGGGGACAGGGTCGATGAGCAGTTCTTC; CDR3aa: CASSGGDRVDEQFF
v_gene: TRBV18; d_gene: -; j_gene: TRBJ1-1; abundance: -; CDR3nt: TGTGCCAGCTCACCACCTCGTGCAGGGTGGGACACTGAAGCTTTCTTT; CDR3aa: CASSPPRAGWDTEAFF
v_gene: TRBV7-2; d_gene: TRBD1; j_gene: TRBJ1-5; abundance: -; CDR3nt: TGTGCCAGCAGCTACGGGACAGGGTTGACTCAGCCCCAGCATTTT; CDR3aa: CASSYGTGLTQPQHF
v_gene: TRBV7-2; d_gene: -; j_gene: TRBJ2-7; abundance: -; CDR3nt: TGTGCCAGCAGCCCCCGTTTACAGATGAACTACGAGCAGTACTTC; CDR3aa: CASSPRLQMNYEQYF
v_gene: TRBV28; d_gene: -; j_gene: TRBJ2-7; abundance: -; CDR3nt: TGTGCCAGCAGTTTAGGACAGTACGAGCAGTACTTC; CDR3aa: CASSLGQYEQYF
v_gene: TRBV19; d_gene: TRBD1; j_gene: TRBJ1-1; abundance: -; CDR3nt: TGTGCCAGTAGTATAGATTACCGCAGGGGGGAGGCTTTCTTT; CDR3aa: CASSIDYRRGEAFF
v_gene: TRBV7-2; d_gene: -; j_gene: TRBJ2-7; abundance: -; CDR3nt: TGTGCCAGCAGCTTAAACACAGCCTCCTACGAGCAGTACTTC; CDR3aa: CASSLNTASYEQYF
v_gene: TRBV10-2; d_gene: -; j_gene: TRBJ2-4; abundance: -; CDR3nt: TGCGCCAGCAGATCCGGGAACCTAGCCAAAAACATTCAGTACTTC; CDR3aa: CASRSGNLAKNIQYF
v_gene: TRBV19; d_gene: TRBD2; j_gene: TRBJ2-2; abundance: -; CDR3nt: TGTGCCAGTAGTCCCCTCTCGGCGGGGGGGAACACCGGGGAGCTGTTTTTT; CDR3aa: CASSPLSAGGNTGELFF
v_gene: TRBV11-2; d_gene: -; j_gene: TRBJ2-2; abundance: -; CDR3nt: TGTGCCAGCAGCTACGCCCCCGGGGGGCGGACCGGGGAGCTGTTTTTT; CDR3aa: CASSYAPGGRTGELFF